This T cell receptor (beta chain) stems from a study of blood T cell repertoires in COVID-19. Study-level background: COVID-19 samples, acute and convalescent, were from the United States, Italy and Spain. T cells, B-cell-depleted T cells, or PBMCs provided the cDNA or gDNA that served as material.

The CDR3 contains 18 residues. Germline assignment: CDR1 MNHEY and CDR2 SMNVEV (reference sequence). V was cut by 4 bases and J by 0 bases, with 18 bases left in between. As originally analysed: Reference gene primers were amplified, and this amplification served to estimate nucleated cell counts. This table comes from immunoSEQ multiplex PCR, and its TCRdb copy is limited to in-frame clones, with some not included. The V and J calls and the clone size are those of that table, but D and trimming were determined from the DNA. The table lists 100,000 to 150,000 clones, about 74% of them singletons, with around 5.9% in the top ten.

The specimen sequenced was peripheral blood. The chain is built from TRBV27 and TRBJ1-4; a weak D match, TRBD1 (5 bases). This receptor was identified in a man between 60 and 75 years old with acute or convalescent COVID-19. CDR3 amino acids: CASSSATDFLATNEKLFF. The CDR3 DNA sequence: TGTGCCAGCAGTTCTGCGACAGACTTCCTTGCAACTAATGAAAAACTGTTTTTT.